This paragraph covers one T cell receptor (beta chain) sequence. The antigen is undetermined. The libraries were made with immunoSEQ version 4 in survey mode. The method was immunoSEQ multiplex PCR; TCRdb's version includes in-frame clones alone and lacks a portion of them. The data show 35,000 to 40,000 clones, about 91% seen once. Cells were stimulated nonspecifically with anti-CD3/anti-CD28 magnetic beads. Sorting of responding CD4+ T cells relied on upregulated CD40 ligand together with CD69. For at least 4 years, plasma HIV-1 RNA was undetectable (<50 copies/mL). The data derive from a study of persistence of HIV-infected CD4 T cells. Study summary: Median time on suppressive ART was over six years. Overall study findings and caveats: Antigen-responding cells were enriched for degenerate expanded CDR3beta sequences.

Sequences were derived from CD4+ T cells sorted from PBMCs after roughly 18-hour stimulation, sampled from a patient who received antiretroviral therapy. This TCR was sampled from an adult man with HIV who was CMV-seropositive.

The CDR3 DNA sequence: TGTGCCACTAGGGGACAGGGGTTATCACCCCTCCACTTT. This translates into CATRGQGLSPLHF. J is TRBJ1-6 and V is TRBV19; 10 bases agree with TRBD1. From germline, CDR1 is LNHDA and CDR2 SQIVND (reference sequence). There are 13 residues in the CDR3. V trimming: 10 bases; J trimming: 10 bases; junction bases outside the gene matches: 7.